This T cell receptor beta chain derives from a study of identical twins (dated by TCRdb to 2016 to 2017). Regarding the complete study: To test whether fetal clonotypes persist, this study deep-sequenced TCR alpha and beta repertoires from monozygotic twins, from unrelated adults of various ages, and from cord blood. To rule out contamination, replicate twin experiments were performed at different times with different library preparation protocols.

CDR1 DFQATT and CDR2 SNEGSKA are derived from the germline V gene (reference sequence). The CDR3 holds 13 amino acids from the cysteine to the phenylalanine. Only the CDR3 portion is preserved as DNA: 39 bases, with reading frame beginning at the first base. The trim is 2 bases for V and 3 bases for J, with a gap of 11 bases between the germline ends. As regards this clonotype: Its antigen is currently not known. Base qualities are not at hand, and no much larger clone is one base apart.

Every donor was a healthy Caucasian. The twin cohort comprised three pairs of female monozygotic twins, all aged roughly 18 to 30 years. Positive isolation kits from Invitrogen were used to isolate the CD4+ and CD8+ T cell populations. The protocol used for the library was 5' RACE. The sequencer was an Illumina HiSeq 2000. Template switching introduced a universal primer binding site; the final cDNA contained a unique molecular identifier, enabling accurate counting of TCR cDNA molecules. Specific primers in the conserved constant-segment region were used to synthesize first-strand cDNA for the TCR alpha and beta chains. To control for contamination, every cDNA library was double barcoded, receiving both a SMART-Mk sample barcode and Illumina barcodes. Two successive PCR steps introduced TruSeq adapter sequences along with Illumina sample barcodes. The TCR alpha and beta cDNA libraries were sequenced on the Illumina HiSeq platform using custom primers. In the original analysis: MiGEC was used to process raw reads and extract unique molecular identifiers, and MiXCR was used to find CDR3 positions. Recombination models were inferred per individual with the repgenHMM and IGoR tools using an EM algorithm. The tcR package in R was used for shared clonotype analysis, with sharing normalized by the product of cloneset sizes. To study raw recombination free of thymic and clonal selection effects, out-of-frame nonproductive sequences were analyzed. TCRdb redid the processing of the public reads, applying fastp at Q25 and MiXCR, and retained in-frame beta chains. Identical CDR3 protein sequences are pooled into one entry, listed with their most common genes and DNA. The V and J calls, along with clone size, are taken from TCRdb and not from the paper's own processing. The sample table holds 270,000 or so distinct CDR3 sequences, of which around 8.8% were seen once. Less than 4% of the sample rests with the top ten.

The study at large found these results: Fewer insertions were carried by abundant cord blood beta clonotypes, a similar but weaker trend appeared in young adult naive repertoires, and no such trend appeared in memory repertoires. Out-of-frame TCR alpha sequences shared between twins showed an excess of low generation-probability sequences compared with coincidental sharing between unrelated individuals. Because the same donors could not be followed over many years, the conclusions depended on cross-sectional statistical analysis. The excess sharing between twins in beta out-of-frame sequences was weaker because fewer shared sequences reduced the signal-to-noise ratio. Zero-insertion analyses could be partly confounded by invariant T cells such as MAIT and iNKT, though diverse VJ usage argued against such confounding for most clonotypes. Out-of-frame TCR alpha sharing in monozygotic twins was systematically underestimated by recombination models, whereas sharing between unrelated individuals was in agreement with the recombination models.

These data were also reused for a study on yellow fever vaccine responses in identical twins. As that second study puts it: The T cell response to vaccination in identical twins was reported by the authors to appear partly convergent and partly personalized. In the study, vaccine-responding T cell clones were precisely tracked in identical twins.

Sequenced sample: CD8+ T cells sorted from blood. This clonotype originated in a woman younger than 35 in good health. The chain couples TRBV20-1 to TRBJ2-7; perhaps TRBD2 is the D gene, with 5 bases matching. The CDR3 has the sequence CSARQTGYYEQYF. The sequenced DNA is TGCAGTGCTAGACAGACGGGGTACTACGAGCAGTACTTC.